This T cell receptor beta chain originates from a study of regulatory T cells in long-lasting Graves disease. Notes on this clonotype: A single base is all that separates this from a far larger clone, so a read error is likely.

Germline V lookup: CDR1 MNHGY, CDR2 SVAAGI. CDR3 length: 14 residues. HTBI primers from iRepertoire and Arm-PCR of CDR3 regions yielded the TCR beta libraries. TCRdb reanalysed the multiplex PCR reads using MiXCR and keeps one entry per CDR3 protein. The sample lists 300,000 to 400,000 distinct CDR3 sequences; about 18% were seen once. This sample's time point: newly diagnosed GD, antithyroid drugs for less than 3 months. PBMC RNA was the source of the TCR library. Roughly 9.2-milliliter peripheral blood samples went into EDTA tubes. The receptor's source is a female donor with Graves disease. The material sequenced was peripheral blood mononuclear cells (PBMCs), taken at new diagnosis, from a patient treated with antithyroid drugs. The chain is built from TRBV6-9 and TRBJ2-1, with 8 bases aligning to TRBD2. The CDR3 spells CAGSYREGYNEQFF. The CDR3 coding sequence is TGTGCCGGCAGTTACCGGGAGGGGTACAATGAGCAGTTCTTC.